The 17 T cell receptor beta chains given below trace back to one sample, sequenced in a study of graft-versus-host responses after intestinal transplantation. The table came from immunoSEQ multiplex PCR; TCRdb's copy has only in-frame clones and leaves some out. The sample holds just under 8,000 clones, about 75% seen once. Tissue processing of the graft released intraepithelial and lamina propria lymphocytes from it. The sequenced sample was ileum tissue, obtained 220 to 230 days after intestinal transplant. Every receptor here comes from a human patient who received an intestinal transplant, so some T cells may come from the graft donor.

The gene calls are TRBV7-2 and TRBJ2-2; 12 nucleotides agree with TRBD2. Looked up from germline, CDR1 is SGHTA and CDR2 is FQGNSA. V trimming: 1 base; J trimming: 4 bases; junction bases outside the gene matches: 4. This CDR3 has 17 amino acids. The CDR3 region has the DNA TGTGCCAGCAGCTTAGGAGGACTAGCGGGGACCACCGGGGAGCTGTTTTTT. It specifies CASSLGGLAGTTGELFF.

This clone showed up just once. The chain employs TRBV11-2 and TRBJ2-2; TRBD1 aligns across 11 bases. V was pared by 4 bases and J by 6 bases, with 7 bases of the junction left unmatched. CDR3 length: 16 residues. Germline CDR1 and CDR2: SGHAT and FQNNGV. For the CDR3, the DNA is TGTGCCAGCAGCTCAACCCGGGACAGGGGGTCCGGGGAGCTGTTTTTT. Encoded protein: CASSSTRDRGSGELFF.

CDR3 amino acids: CASTRHLISPLHF. Written as DNA, the CDR3 is TGTGCCAGCACCAGACACTTAATTTCACCCCTCCACTTT. The chain combines TRBV6-1 with TRBJ1-6, with D unclear. The CDR3 covers 13 residues. With 7 bases removed from V and 9 bases from J, the gap between germline ends came to 13 bases. The germline V gene has CDR1 MNHNS and CDR2 SASEGT.

This sequence joins TRBV5-1 and TRBJ2-3, with TRBD2 identical over 11 bases. The CDR3 has 17 residues. Unmatched junction bases numbered 10, after V lost 4 bases and J lost 3 bases. CDR1 is SGHRS, CDR2 YFSETQ, per germline. CDR3: CASSPRVSGGATDTQYF. In DNA, the CDR3 is TGCGCCAGCAGCCCGAGGGTTAGCGGGGGGGCAACAGATACGCAGTATTTT.

Turning to this clone: The junction differs from germline at one of its ends, possibly a read error. Other DNA sequences from this sample encode an identical CDR3 as well. The V call is TRBV30, the J call TRBJ1-2; tentative D call: TRBD1 (6 bases). Looked up from germline, CDR1 is GTSNPN and CDR2 is SVGIG (reference sequence). The CDR3 runs to 12 residues. CDR3 nucleotide sequence: TGTGCCTGGAGTGACAGGGCGGAAGGCTACACCTTT. Translation: CAWSDRAEGYTF.

The chain uses TRBV10-2 and TRBJ2-1; D not certain. The germline V gene has CDR1 WSHSY and CDR2 SAAADI. This CDR3 has 13 residues. V lost 7 bases, J lost 0 bases, and 7 bases lay in between. The CDR3 here is CASKPSSYNEQFF. The DNA for the CDR3 is TGCGCCAGCAAACCCAGCTCCTACAATGAGCAGTTCTTC.

The gene calls are TRBV7-6 and TRBJ2-3; the match to TRBD2 covers 10 bases. Germline trimming cut 2 bases from V and 9 bases from J; bases unmatched to any gene: 8. The germline V gene encodes CDR1 SGHVS and CDR2 FNYEAQ. This CDR3 is 15 amino acids long. For the CDR3, the DNA is TGTGCCAGCAGCTTATGCCTAGCGGGAGTCGGCACGCAGTATTTT. Translation gives CASSLCLAGVGTQYF.

The V call is TRBV5-1, the J call TRBJ2-1; D is ambiguous. The CDR3 has 14 residues. Germline CDR1 and CDR2: SGHRS and YFSETQ. V lost 1 base, J lost 2 bases, and 7 bases lay in between. The DNA of the CDR3 is TGCGCCAGCAGCTTGTCGGTCGCCTACAATGAGCAGTTCTTC. Amino acids: CASSLSVAYNEQFF. Combining the CDR3 with reference TRBV5-1 and TRBJ2-1 gives the whole variable domain KAGVTQTPRYLIKTRGQQVTLSCSPISGHRSVSWYQQTPGQGLQFLFEYFSETQRNKGNFPGRFSGRQFSNSRSEMNVSTLELGDSALYLCASSLSVAYNEQFFGPGTRLTVL.

This chain connects TRBV13 to TRBJ2-3; D is perhaps TRBD2 (5 bases). This CDR3 has 14 amino acids. Germline CDR1 is PRHDT and CDR2 is FYEKMQ (reference sequence). The V end was cut by 0 bases, the J end by 4 bases, with 8 bases between. CDR3 sequence: CASSLGGRPDTQYF. CDR3 coding DNA: TGTGCCAGCAGCTTAGGGGGGAGACCAGATACGCAGTATTTT.

This clone was recorded a few times. The V call is TRBV6-1, the J call TRBJ2-7, with D possibly being TRBD1 (6 bases). The CDR3 spans 13 residues. Germline V gene lookup returns CDR1 MNHNS and CDR2 SASEGT. Trimming pared 3 bases from V and 5 bases from J, leaving 11 bases between. The CDR3 loop is CASSDPQGDEQYF. The DNA for the CDR3 is TGTGCCAGCAGTGATCCACAGGGCGACGAGCAGTACTTC.

The chain recombines TRBV5-1 with TRBJ1-2; tentatively, D is TRBD1 (5 bases). Trimming stripped 4 bases from V and 9 bases from J, with 10 bases between. The CDR3 runs to 11 residues. Germline V gene data show CDR1 as SGHRS and CDR2 as YFSETQ. CDR3 region: CASSEGARYTF. The CDR3 DNA reads as TGCGCCAGCAGCGAAGGGGCTCGCTACACCTTC.

This chain uses TRBV5-1 with TRBJ2-7; 7 bases match TRBD2. The CDR3 totals 14 residues. With 4 bases clipped from V and 5 bases from J, the junction kept 9 bases outside the gene matches. In germline, CDR1 is SGHRS, CDR2 YFSETQ. The CDR3 region is CASSQAGVQDEQYF. The CDR3 nucleotides read TGCGCCAGCAGCCAGGCGGGAGTTCAGGACGAGCAGTACTTC.

The chain uses TRBV6-4 and TRBJ2-3, with 10 bases that match TRBD2. CDR1 is MRHNA, CDR2 SNTAGT, per germline. The CDR3 has 15 amino acids. V shed 2 bases, J shed 2 bases, and the junction held 1 base outside the gene matches. The CDR3 protein is CASSDSGRATDTQYF. CDR3 coding DNA: TGTGCCAGCAGTGACAGCGGGAGGGCCACAGATACGCAGTATTTT.

This clone was seen only once. The rearrangement links TRBV7-2 to TRBJ2-1; 11 bases map to TRBD2. Losses at the gene ends were 4 bases for V and 2 bases for J; bases not matched to a gene: 4. Germline-derived CDR1 and CDR2 are SGHTA and FQGNSA. The CDR3 spans 16 residues. As DNA, the CDR3 is TGTGCCAGCAGCTCTAGCGGGGGGCTTACCTACAATGAGCAGTTCTTC. As protein: CASSSSGGLTYNEQFF.

The table lists this clone with a count of one. The chain recombines TRBV11-2 with TRBJ1-4, with D possibly matching TRBD1 (6 bases). CDR1 is SGHAT, CDR2 FQNNGV, per germline. The CDR3 covers 15 residues. Trimming pared 0 bases from V and 7 bases from J, leaving 12 bases between. CDR3 loop: CASSLDTGSGEKLFF. CDR3 nucleotides: TGTGCCAGCAGCTTAGATACAGGGTCGGGTGAAAAACTGTTTTTT.

This chain uses TRBV25-1 with TRBJ2-1; 11 nucleotides line up with TRBD1. The CDR3 spans 15 residues. J lost 7 bases, V lost 7 bases, and 9 bases had no gene match. Germline V gene data show CDR1 as MGHDK and CDR2 as SYGVNS. DNA for the CDR3: TGTGCCAGCACCCTAGGACAGGGGGCGCTAAATGAGCAGTTCTTC. This encodes CASTLGQGALNEQFF.

The chain combines TRBV7-4 with TRBJ1-2, with D possibly TRBD1 on 5 matching bases. The V end lost 2 bases, the J end lost 2 bases, and 9 bases lay between the germline ends. Germline V gives CDR1 SGHVT, CDR2 SQSDAQ. The CDR3 consists of 14 residues. CDR3 loop: CASSLRGRNYGYTF. The DNA for the CDR3 is TGTGCCAGCAGCTTAAGGGGCAGGAACTATGGCTACACCTTC.